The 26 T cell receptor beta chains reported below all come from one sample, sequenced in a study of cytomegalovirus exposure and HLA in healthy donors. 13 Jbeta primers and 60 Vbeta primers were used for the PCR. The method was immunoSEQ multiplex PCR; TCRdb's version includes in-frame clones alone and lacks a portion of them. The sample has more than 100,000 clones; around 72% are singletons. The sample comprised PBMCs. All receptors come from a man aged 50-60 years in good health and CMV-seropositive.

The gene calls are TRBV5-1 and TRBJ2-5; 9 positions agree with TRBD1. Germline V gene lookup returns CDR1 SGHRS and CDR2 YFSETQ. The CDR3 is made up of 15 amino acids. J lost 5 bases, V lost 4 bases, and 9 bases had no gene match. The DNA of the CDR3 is TGCGCCAGCAGCCTCCGACAGGGGGTGGGGGAGACCCAGTACTTC. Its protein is CASSLRQGVGETQYF.

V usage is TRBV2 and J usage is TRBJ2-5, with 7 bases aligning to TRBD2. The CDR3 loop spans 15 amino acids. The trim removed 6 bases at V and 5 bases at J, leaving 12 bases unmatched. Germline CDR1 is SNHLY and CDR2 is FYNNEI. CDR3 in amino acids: CASRQRDPERETQYF. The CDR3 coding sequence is TGTGCCAGCAGACAGCGGGACCCCGAACGGGAGACCCAGTACTTC.

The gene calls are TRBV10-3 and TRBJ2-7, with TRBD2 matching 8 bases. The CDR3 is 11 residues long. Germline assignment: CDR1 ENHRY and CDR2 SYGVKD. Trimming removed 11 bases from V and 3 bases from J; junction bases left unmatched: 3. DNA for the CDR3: TGTGCCGTCGGGACTAGCTACGAGCAGTACTTC. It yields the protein CAVGTSYEQYF.

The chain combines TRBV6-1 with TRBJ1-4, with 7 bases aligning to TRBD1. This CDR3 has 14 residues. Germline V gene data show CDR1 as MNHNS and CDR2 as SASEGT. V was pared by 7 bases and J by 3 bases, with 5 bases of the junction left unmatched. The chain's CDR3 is CASMGQRANEKLFF. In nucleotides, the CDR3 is TGTGCCAGCATGGGACAGAGAGCTAATGAAAAACTGTTTTTT.

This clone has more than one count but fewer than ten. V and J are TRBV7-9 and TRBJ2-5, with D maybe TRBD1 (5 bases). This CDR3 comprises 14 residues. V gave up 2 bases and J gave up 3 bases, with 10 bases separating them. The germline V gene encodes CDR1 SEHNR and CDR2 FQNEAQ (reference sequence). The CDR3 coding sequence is TGTGCCAGCAGCTTAACCACAGGAGAAGAGACCCAGTACTTC. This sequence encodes CASSLTTGEETQYF.

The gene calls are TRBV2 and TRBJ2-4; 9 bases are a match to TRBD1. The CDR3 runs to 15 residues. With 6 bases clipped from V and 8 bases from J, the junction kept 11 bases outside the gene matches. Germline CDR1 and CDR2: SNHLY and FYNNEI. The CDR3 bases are TGTGCCAGCAGCCTACAGGGGGCTAGAGGGGACATTCAGTACTTC. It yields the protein CASSLQGARGDIQYF.

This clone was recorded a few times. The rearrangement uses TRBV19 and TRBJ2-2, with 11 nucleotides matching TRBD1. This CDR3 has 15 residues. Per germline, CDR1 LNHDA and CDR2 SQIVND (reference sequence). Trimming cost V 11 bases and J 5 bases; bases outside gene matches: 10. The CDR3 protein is CAGGPGQGVTGELFF. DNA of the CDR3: TGTGCCGGAGGACCGGGACAGGGGGTGACCGGGGAGCTGTTTTTT.

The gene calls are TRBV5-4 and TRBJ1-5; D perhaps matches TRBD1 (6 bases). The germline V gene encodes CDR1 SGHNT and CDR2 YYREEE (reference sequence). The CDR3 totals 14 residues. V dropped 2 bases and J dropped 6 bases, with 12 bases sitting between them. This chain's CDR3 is CASSLQGSVQPQHF. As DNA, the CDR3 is TGTGCCAGCAGCTTACAGGGAAGCGTTCAGCCCCAGCATTTT. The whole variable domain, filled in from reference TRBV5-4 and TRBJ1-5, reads ETGVTQSPTHLIKTRGQQVTLRCSSQSGHNTVSWYQQALGQGPQFIFQYYREEENGRGNFPPRFSGLQFPNYSSELNVNALELDDSALYLCASSLQGSVQPQHFGDGTRLSIL.

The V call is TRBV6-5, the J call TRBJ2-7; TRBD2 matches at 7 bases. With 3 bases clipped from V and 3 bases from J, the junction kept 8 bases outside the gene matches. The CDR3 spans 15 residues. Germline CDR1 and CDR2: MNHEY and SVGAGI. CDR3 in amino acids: CASSYQASGIYEQYF. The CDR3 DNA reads TGTGCCAGCAGTTATCAGGCTAGCGGAATCTACGAGCAGTACTTC.

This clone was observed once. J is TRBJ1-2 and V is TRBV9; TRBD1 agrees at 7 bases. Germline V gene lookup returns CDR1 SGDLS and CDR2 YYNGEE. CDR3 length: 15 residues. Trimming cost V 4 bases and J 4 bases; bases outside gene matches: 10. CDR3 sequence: CASSPRTGDLYGYTF. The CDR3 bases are TGTGCCAGCAGCCCCCGAACAGGGGACCTCTATGGCTACACCTTC. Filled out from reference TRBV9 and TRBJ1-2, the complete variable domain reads DSGVTQTPKHLITATGQRVTLRCSPRSGDLSVYWYQQSLDQGLQFLIQYYNGEERAKGNILERFSAQQFPDLHSELNLSSLELGDSALYFCASSPRTGDLYGYTFGSGTRLTVV.

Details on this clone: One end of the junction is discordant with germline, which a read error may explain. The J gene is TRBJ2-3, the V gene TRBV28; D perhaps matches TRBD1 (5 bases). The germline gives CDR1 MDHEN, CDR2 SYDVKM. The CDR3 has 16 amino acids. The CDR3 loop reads CASSPQGIGSTDTRYF. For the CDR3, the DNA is TGTGCCAGCAGTCCTCAGGGTATTGGGTCGACAGATACGCGGTATTTT.

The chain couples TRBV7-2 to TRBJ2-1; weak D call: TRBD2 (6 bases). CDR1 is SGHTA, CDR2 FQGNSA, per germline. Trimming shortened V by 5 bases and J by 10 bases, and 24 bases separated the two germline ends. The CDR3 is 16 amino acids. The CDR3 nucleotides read TGTGCCAGCAGCCTTCTTGGGGGGACTCAAGTAACCGAGCAGTTCTTC. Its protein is CASSLLGGTQVTEQFF.

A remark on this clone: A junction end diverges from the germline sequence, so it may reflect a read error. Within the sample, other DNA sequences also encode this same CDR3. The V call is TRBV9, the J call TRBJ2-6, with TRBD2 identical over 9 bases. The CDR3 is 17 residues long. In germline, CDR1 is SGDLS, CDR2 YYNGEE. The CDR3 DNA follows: TGCGCCAGCAGCCCGCGGGGGGGAGGCTCTGGGGCCAACGTCCTGACTTTC. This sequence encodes CASSPRGGGSGANVLTF.

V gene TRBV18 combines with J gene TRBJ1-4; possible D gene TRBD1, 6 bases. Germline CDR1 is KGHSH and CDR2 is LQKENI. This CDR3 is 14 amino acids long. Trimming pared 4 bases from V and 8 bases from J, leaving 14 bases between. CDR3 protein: CASSQLGAREKLFF. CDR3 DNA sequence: TGTGCCAGCTCACAATTGGGGGCGAGGGAAAAACTGTTTTTT.

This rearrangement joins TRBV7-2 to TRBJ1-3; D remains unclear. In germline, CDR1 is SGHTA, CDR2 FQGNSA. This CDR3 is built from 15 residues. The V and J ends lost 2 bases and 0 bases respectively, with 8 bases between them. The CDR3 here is CASSLSGISGNTIYF. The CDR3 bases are TGTGCCAGCAGCTTATCGGGAATCTCTGGAAACACCATATATTTT. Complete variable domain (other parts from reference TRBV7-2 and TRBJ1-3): GAGVSQSPSNKVTEKGKDVELRCDPISGHTALYWYRQSLGQGLEFLIYFQGNSAPDKSGLPSDRFSAERTGGSVSTLTIQRTQQEDSAVYLCASSLSGISGNTIYFGEGSWLTVV.

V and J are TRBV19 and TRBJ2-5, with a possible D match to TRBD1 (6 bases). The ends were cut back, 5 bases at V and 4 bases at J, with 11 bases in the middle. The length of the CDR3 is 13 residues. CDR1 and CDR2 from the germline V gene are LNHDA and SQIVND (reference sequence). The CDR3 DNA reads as TGTGCCAGTAGTTCGGACAGAGCAGAGACCCAGTACTTC. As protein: CASSSDRAETQYF.

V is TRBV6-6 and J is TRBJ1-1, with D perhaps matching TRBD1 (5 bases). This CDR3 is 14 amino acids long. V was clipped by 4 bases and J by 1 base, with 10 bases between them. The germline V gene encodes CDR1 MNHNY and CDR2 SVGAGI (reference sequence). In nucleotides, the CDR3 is TGTGCCAGCAGTTTCACCCAGGGGAACACTGAAGCTTTCTTT. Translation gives CASSFTQGNTEAFF.

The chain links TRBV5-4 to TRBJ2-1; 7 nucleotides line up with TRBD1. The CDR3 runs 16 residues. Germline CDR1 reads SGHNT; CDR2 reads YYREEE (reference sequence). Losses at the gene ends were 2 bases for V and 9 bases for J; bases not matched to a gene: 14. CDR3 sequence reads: CASSFPLYRGEGEQFF. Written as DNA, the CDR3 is TGTGCCAGCAGCTTCCCCCTTTACAGGGGCGAGGGTGAGCAGTTCTTC.

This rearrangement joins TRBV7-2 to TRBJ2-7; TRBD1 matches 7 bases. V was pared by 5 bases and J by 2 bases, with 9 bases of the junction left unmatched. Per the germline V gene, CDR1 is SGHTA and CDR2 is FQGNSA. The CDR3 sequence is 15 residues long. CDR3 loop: CASSPTGTDPYEQYF. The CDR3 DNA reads TGTGCCAGCAGCCCAACCGGGACAGACCCCTACGAGCAGTACTTC.

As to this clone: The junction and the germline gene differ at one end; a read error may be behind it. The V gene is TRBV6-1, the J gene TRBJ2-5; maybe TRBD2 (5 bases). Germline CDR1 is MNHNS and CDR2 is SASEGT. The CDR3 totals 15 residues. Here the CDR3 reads CASSAYTGRGEAQYF. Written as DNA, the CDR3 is TGTGCCAGCAGCGCCTACACCGGCCGGGGAGAGGCCCAGTACTTC.

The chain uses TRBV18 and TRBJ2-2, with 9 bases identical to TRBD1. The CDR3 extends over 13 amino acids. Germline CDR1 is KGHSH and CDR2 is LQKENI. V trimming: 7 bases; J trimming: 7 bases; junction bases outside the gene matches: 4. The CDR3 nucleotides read TGTGCCAGCTTCGGGACAGGGTACGGGGAGCTGTTTTTT. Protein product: CASFGTGYGELFF.

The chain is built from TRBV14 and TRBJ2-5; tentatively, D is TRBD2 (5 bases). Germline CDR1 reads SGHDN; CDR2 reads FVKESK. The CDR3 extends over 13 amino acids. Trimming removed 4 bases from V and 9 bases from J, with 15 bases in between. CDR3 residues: CASSPEDWRPQYF. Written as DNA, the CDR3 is TGTGCCAGCAGCCCCGAGGATTGGAGGCCCCAGTACTTC. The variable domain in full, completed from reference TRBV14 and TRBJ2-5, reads EAGVTQFPSHSVIEKGQTVTLRCDPISGHDNLYWYRRVMGKEIKFLLHFVKESKQDESGMPNNRFLAERTGGTYSTLKVQPAELEDSGVYFCASSPEDWRPQYFGPGTRLLVL.

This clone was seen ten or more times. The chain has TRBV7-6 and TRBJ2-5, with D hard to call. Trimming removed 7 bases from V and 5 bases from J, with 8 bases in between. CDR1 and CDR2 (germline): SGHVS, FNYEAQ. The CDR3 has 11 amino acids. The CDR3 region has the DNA TGTGCCAGCAACGTTGAGGAGACCCAGTACTTC. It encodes CASNVEETQYF.

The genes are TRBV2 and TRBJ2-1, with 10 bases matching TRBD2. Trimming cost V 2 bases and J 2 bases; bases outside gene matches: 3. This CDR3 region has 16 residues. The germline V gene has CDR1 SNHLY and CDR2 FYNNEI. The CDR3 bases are TGTGCCAGCAGTGAACTAGCGGGGGATACCTACAATGAGCAGTTCTTC. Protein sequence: CASSELAGDTYNEQFF.

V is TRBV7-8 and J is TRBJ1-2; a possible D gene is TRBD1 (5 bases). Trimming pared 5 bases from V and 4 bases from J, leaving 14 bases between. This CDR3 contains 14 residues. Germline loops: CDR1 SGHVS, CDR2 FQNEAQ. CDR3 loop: CASSARRDSYGYTF. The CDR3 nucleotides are TGTGCCAGCAGCGCCCGTCGGGACTCCTATGGCTACACCTTC. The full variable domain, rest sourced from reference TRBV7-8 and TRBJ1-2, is GAGVSQSPRYKVAKRGQDVALRCDPISGHVSLFWYQQALGQGPEFLTYFQNEAQLDKSGLPSDRFFAERPEGSVSTLKIQRTQQEDSAVYLCASSARRDSYGYTFGSGTRLTVV.

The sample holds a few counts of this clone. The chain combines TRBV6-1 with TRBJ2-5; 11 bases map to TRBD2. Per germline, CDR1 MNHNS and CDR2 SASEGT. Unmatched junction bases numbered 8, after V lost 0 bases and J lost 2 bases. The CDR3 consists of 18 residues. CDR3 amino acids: CASSEASTSGGQQETQYF. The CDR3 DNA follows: TGTGCCAGCAGTGAAGCAAGCACTAGCGGGGGACAACAAGAGACCCAGTACTTC.